This is a list of T cell receptor beta chains from one sample in a study of shared clonotypes between healthy human individuals. Some clones are missing from TCRdb's copy, which holds only in-frame ones; the method was immunoSEQ multiplex PCR. Of more than 1,200,000 clones in the sample, approximately 98.5% are singletons; the top ten hold approximately 0.4%. Sequenced input: naive CD4+ T cells sorted from blood. Source of these receptors: a man younger than 45 in good health. CDR3s include the opening cysteine and the closing phenylalanine or tryptophan. Each record gives: V gene, CDR3 length, clone size, D gene, J gene, CDR3 protein. The D gene is left open where the match is weak. Clone size is given for some rows only: seen once, a few or many times, or a class if the clone is expanded.

>TRBV4-3|13|.|.|TRBJ2-7
CASSPGLHYEQYF
>TRBV6-5|13|.|TRBD2|TRBJ2-2
CASVGRPGGELFF
>TRBV30|17|.|TRBD2|TRBJ2-5
CAWSIMRTSGSRETQYF
>TRBV2|14|.|.|TRBJ1-2
CASSGQGSRYGYTF
>TRBV5-1|18|.|TRBD1|TRBJ2-3
CASSLFPGQGSSTDTQYF
>TRBV27|17|.|.|TRBJ2-7
CASSLLRGGASSYEQYF
>TRBV5-5|17|.|TRBD2|TRBJ2-2
CASSSRLAGGRTGELFF
>TRBV9|14|once|TRBD1|TRBJ1-1
CASSLTGGNTEAFF
>TRBV6-4|16|.|.|TRBJ1-5
CASSDTAGVFNQPQHF
>TRBV4-3|15|.|TRBD1|TRBJ2-7
CASSPRQGTTYEQYF
>TRBV7-2|13|.|.|TRBJ1-5
CASSSDFSQPQHF
>TRBV29-1|12|.|.|TRBJ1-2
CSVEVGVGGYTF
>TRBV18|16|.|.|TRBJ2-5
CASSPVPPGTQETQYF
>TRBV7-2|15|once|TRBD1|TRBJ2-7
CASSLADRDRAEQYF
>TRBV5-1|14|.|.|TRBJ2-7
CASSPPSIPYEQYF
>TRBV29-1|13|.|.|TRBJ2-4
CSVARQAKNIQYF
>TRBV9|15|.|.|TRBJ2-3
CASSVRTASTDTQYF
>TRBV9|13|.|.|TRBJ1-1
CASSVADASEAFF